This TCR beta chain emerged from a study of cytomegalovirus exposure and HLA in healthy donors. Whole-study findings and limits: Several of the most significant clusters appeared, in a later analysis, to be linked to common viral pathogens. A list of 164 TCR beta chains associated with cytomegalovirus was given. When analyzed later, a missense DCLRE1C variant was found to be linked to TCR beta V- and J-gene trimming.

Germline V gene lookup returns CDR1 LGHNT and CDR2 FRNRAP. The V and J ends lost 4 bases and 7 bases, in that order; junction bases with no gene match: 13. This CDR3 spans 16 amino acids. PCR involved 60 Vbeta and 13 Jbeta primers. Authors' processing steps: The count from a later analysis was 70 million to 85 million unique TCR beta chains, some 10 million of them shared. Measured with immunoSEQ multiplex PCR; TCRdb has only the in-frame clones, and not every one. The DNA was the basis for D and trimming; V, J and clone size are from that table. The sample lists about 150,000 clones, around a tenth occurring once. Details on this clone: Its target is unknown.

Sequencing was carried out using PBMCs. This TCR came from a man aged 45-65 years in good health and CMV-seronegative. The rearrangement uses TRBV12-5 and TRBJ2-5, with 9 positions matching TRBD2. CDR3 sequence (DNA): TGTGCTAGTGGTTCATATGGGACTAGCCAAGCGGCGACCCAGTACTTC. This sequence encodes CASGSYGTSQAATQYF.